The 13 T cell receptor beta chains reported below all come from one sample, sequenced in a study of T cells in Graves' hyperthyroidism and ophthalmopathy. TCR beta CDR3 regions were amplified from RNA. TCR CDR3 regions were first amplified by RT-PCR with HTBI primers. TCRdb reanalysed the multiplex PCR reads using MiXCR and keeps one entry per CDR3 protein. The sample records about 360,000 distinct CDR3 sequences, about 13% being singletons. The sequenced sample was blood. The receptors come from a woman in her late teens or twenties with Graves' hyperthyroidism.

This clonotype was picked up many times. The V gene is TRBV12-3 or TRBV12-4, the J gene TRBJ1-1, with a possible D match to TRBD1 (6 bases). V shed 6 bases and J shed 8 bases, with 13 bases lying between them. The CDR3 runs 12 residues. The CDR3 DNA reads TGTGCCAGCAGGACATCTGGACAGGAAGCTTTCTTT. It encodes CASRTSGQEAFF.

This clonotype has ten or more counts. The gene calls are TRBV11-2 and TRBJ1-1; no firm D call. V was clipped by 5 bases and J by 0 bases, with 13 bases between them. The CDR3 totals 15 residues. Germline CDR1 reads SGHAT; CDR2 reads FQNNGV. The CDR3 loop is CASSASGLLNTEAFF. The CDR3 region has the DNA TGTGCCAGCAGCGCGTCTGGGCTTTTGAACACTGAAGCTTTCTTT.

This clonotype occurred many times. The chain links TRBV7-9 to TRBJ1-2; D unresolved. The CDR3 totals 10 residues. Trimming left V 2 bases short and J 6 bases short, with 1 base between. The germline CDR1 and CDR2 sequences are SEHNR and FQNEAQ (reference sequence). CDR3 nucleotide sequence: TGTGCCAGCAGCTTAAATGGCTACACCTTC. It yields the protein CASSLNGYTF.

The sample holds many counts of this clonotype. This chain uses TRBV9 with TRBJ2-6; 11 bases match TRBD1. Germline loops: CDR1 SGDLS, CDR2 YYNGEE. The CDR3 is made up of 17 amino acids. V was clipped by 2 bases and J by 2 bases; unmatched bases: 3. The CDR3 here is CASSVWDRGAGANVLTF. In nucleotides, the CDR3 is TGTGCCAGCAGCGTCTGGGACAGGGGGGCTGGGGCCAACGTCCTGACTTTC.

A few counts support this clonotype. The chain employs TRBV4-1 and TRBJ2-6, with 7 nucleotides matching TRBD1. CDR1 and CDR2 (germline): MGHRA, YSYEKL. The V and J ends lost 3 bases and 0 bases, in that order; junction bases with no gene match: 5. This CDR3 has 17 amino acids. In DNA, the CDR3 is TGCGCCAGCAGCCATAGGGACAGCAGCTCTGGGGCCAACGTCCTGACTTTC. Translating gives CASSHRDSSSGANVLTF.

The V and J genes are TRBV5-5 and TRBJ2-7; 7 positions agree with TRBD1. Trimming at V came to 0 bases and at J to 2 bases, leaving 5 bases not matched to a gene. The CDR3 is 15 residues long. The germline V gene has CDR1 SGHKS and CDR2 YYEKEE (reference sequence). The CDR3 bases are TGTGCCAGCAGCTTGGCTGGGACAGAGACCTACGAGCAGTACTTC. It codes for CASSLAGTETYEQYF.

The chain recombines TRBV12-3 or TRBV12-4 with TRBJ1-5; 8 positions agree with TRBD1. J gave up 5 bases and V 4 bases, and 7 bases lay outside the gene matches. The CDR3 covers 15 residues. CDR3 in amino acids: CASSSSYRGDQPQHF. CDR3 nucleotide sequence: TGTGCCAGCAGTTCCTCGTACAGGGGGGATCAGCCCCAGCATTTT.

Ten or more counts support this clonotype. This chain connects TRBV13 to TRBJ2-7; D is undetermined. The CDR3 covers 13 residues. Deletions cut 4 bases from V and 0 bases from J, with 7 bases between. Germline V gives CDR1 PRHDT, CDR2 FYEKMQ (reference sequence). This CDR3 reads CASSSRSSYEQYF. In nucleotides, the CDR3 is TGTGCCAGCAGCTCTAGGAGCTCCTACGAGCAGTACTTC.

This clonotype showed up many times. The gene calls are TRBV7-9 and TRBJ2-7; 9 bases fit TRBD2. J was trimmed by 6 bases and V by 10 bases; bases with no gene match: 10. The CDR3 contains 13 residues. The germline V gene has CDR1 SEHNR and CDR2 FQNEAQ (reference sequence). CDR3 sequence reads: CATLWLAGSEQYF. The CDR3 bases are TGTGCCACCCTATGGCTAGCGGGAAGCGAGCAGTACTTC.

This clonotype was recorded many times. CDR3 coding DNA: TGTGCCAGCCCCCCCACCGGAGGTACGGGCAATGAGCAGTTCTTC. This encodes CASPPTGGTGNEQFF. The chain is built from TRBV28 and TRBJ2-1; tentative D call: TRBD2 (5 bases). Per germline, CDR1 MDHEN and CDR2 SYDVKM. V dropped 8 bases and J dropped 6 bases, with 20 bases sitting between them. This CDR3 is built from 15 residues.

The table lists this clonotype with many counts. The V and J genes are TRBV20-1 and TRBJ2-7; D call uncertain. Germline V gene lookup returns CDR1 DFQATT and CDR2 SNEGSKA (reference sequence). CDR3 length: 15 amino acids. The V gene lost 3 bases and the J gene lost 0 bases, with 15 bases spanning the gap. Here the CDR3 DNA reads TGCAGTGCTAGTGTCCAGCCGCCTATCTCCTACGAGCAGTACTTC. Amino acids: CSASVQPPISYEQYF.

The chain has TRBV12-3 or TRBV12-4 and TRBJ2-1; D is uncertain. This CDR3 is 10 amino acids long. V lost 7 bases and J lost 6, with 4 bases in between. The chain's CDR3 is CASMINEQFF. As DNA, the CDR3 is TGTGCCAGCATGATCAATGAGCAGTTCTTC.

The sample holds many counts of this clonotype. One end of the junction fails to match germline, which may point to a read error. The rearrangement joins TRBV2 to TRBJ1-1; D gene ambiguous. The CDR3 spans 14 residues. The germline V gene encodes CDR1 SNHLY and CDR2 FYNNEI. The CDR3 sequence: CAGSPLPWDTEAFF. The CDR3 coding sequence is TGTGCCGGCAGTCCCCTCCCCTGGGACACTGAAGCTTTCTTT.